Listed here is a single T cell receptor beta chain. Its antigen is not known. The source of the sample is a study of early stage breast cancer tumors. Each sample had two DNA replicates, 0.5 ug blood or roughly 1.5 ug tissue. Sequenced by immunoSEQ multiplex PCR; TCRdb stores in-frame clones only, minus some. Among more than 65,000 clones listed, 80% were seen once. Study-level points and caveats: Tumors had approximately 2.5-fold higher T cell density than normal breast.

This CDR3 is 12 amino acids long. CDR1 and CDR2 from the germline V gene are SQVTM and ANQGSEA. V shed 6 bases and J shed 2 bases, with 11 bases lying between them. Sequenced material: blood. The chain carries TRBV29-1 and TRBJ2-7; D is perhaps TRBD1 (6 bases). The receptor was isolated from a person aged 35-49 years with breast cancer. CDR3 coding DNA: TGCAGCGTATTAGGGGGAGCCTACGAGCAGTACTTC. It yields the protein CSVLGGAYEQYF.